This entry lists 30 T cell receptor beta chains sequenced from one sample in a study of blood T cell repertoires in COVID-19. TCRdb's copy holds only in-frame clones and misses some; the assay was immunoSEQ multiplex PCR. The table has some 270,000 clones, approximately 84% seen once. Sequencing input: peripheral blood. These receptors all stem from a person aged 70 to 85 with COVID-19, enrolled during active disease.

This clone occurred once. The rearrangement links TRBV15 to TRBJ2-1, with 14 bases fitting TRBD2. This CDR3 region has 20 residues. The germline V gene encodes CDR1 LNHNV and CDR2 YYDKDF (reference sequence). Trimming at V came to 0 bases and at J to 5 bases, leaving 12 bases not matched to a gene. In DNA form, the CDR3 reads TGTGCCACCAGCAGAGATCGGGGGACTAGCGGGAGTCGGGGAGACAATGAGCAGTTCTTC. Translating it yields CATSRDRGTSGSRGDNEQFF.

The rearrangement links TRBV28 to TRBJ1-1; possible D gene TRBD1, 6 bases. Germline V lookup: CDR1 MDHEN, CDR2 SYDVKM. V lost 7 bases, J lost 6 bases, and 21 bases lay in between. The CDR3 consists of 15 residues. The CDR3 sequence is CASTRGGRSVAEAFF. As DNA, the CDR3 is TGTGCCAGCACTCGCGGGGGCAGGTCAGTCGCTGAAGCTTTCTTT. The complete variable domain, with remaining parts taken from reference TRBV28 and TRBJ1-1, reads DVKVTQSSRYLVKRTGEKVFLECVQDMDHENMFWYRQDPGLGLRLIYFSYDVKMKEKGDIPEGYSVSREKKERFSLILESASTNQTSMYLCASTRGGRSVAEAFFGQGTRLTVV.

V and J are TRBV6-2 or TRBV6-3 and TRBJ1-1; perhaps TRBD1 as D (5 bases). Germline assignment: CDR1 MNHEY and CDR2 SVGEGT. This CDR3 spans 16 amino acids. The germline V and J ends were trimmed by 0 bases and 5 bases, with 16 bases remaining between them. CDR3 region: CASSYSQGRGRTEAFF. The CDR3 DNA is TGTGCCAGCAGTTACTCTCAGGGACGGGGGAGGACTGAAGCTTTCTTT.

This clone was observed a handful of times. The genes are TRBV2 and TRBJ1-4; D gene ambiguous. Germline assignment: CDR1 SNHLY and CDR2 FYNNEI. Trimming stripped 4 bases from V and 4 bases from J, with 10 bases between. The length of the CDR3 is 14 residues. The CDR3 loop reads CASSVAEHNEKLFF. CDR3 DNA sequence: TGTGCCAGCAGTGTTGCCGAGCATAATGAAAAACTGTTTTTT. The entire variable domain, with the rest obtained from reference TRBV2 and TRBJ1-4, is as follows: EPEVTQTPSHQVTQMGQEVILRCVPISNHLYFYWYRQILGQKVEFLVSFYNNEISEKSEIFDDQFSVERPDGSNFTLKIRSTKLEDSAMYFCASSVAEHNEKLFFGSGTQLSVL.

The DNA for the CDR3 is TGCGCCAGCAGCTTGGCAGCGACTGGTGAAAAACTGTTTTTT. This gives the protein CASSLAATGEKLFF. This chain connects TRBV5-1 to TRBJ1-4; D ambiguous. The CDR3 runs 14 residues. Trimming pared 0 bases from V and 7 bases from J, leaving 10 bases between. CDR1 SGHRS and CDR2 YFSETQ come from the germline V gene.

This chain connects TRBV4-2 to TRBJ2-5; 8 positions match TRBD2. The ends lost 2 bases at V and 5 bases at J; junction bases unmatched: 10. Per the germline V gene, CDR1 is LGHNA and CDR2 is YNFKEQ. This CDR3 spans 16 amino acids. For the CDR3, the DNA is TGTGCCAGCAGCCAACTAGCGGGCCAGCCCGGGGAGACCCAGTACTTC. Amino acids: CASSQLAGQPGETQYF.

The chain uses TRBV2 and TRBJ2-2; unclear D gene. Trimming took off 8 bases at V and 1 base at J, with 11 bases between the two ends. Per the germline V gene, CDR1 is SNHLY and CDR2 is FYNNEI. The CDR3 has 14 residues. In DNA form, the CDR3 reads TGTGCCAGCGGCAGGTCCTTGAACACCGGGGAGCTGTTTTTT. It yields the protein CASGRSLNTGELFF.

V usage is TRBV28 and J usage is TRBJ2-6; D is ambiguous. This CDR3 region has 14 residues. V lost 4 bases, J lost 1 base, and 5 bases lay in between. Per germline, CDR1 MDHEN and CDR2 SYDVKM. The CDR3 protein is CASSSYSGANVLTF. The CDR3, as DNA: TGTGCCAGCAGTTCTTATTCTGGGGCCAACGTCCTGACTTTC.

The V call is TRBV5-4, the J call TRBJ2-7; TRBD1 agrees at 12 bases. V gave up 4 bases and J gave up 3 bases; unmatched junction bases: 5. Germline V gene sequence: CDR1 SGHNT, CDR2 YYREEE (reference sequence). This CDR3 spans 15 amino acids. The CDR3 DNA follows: TGTGCCAGCAGCCCGGGACAGGGGGCAAGCTACGAGCAGTACTTC. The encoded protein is CASSPGQGASYEQYF.

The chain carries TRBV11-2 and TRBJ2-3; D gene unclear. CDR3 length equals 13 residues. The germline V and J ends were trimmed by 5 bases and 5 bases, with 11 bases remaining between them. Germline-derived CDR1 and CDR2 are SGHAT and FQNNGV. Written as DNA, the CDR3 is TGTGCCAGCAGCCCTAGAGTTGGAGATACGCAGTATTTT. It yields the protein CASSPRVGDTQYF.

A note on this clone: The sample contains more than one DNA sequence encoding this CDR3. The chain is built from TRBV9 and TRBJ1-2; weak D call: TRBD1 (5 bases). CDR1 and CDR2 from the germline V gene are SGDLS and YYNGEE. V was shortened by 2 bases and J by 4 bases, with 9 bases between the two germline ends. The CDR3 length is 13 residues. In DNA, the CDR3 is TGTGCCAGCAGCGTGGGGGAGGGCTATGGCTACACCTTC. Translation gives CASSVGEGYGYTF. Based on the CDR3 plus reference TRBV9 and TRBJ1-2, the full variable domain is DSGVTQTPKHLITATGQRVTLRCSPRSGDLSVYWYQQSLDQGLQFLIQYYNGEERAKGNILERFSAQQFPDLHSELNLSSLELGDSALYFCASSVGEGYGYTFGSGTRLTVV.

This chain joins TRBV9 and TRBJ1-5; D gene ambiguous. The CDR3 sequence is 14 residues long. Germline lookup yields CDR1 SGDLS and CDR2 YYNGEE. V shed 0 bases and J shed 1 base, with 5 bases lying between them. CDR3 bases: TGTGCCAGCAGCGTAGGAGGAAGCAATCAGCCCCAGCATTTT. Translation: CASSVGGSNQPQHF.

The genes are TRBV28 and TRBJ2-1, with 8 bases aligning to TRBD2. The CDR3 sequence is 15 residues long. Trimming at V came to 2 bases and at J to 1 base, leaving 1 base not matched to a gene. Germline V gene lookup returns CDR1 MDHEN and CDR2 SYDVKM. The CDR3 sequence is CASSLASGSYNEQFF. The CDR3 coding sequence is TGTGCCAGCAGTTTAGCTAGCGGGTCCTACAATGAGCAGTTCTTC.

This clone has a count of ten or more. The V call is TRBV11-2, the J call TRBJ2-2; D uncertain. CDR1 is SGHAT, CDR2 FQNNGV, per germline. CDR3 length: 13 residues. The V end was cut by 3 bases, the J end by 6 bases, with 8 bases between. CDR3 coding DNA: TGTGCCAGCAGCTTTTTAGTTCCCGGGGAGCTGTTTTTT. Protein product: CASSFLVPGELFF.

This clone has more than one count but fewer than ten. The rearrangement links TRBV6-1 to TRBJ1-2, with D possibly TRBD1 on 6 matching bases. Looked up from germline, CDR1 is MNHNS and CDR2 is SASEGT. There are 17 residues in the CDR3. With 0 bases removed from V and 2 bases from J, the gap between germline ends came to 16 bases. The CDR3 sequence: CASSEAWDIGFNYGYTF. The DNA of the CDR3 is TGTGCCAGCAGTGAAGCGTGGGACATAGGATTCAACTATGGCTACACCTTC.

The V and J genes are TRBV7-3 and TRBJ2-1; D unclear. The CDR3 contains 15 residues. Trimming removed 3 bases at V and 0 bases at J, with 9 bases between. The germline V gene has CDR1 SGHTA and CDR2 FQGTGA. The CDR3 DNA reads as TGTGCCAGCAGCTTCTCGGCTAGCTCCTACAATGAGCAGTTCTTC. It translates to CASSFSASSYNEQFF.

The CDR3 reads CASSQGQGSGNTIYF. The DNA of the CDR3 is TGTGCCAGCTCACAGGGACAGGGCTCTGGAAACACCATATATTTT. V and J are TRBV18 and TRBJ1-3; 9 nucleotides agree with TRBD1. CDR1 KGHSH and CDR2 LQKENI come from the germline V gene. CDR3 size: 15 residues. V shed 4 bases and J 0 bases; nucleotides not matched to a gene: 1.

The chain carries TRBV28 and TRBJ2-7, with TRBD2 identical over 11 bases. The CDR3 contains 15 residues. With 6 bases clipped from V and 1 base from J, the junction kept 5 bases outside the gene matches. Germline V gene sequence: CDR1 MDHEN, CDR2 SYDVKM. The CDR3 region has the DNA TGTGCCAGCAGCCGACTAGCGGGGTGGTCCTACGAGCAGTACTTC. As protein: CASSRLAGWSYEQYF.

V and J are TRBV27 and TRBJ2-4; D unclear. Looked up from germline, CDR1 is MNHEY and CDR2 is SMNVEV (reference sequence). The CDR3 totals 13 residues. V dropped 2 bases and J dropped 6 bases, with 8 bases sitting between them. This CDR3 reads CASSLALSNIQYF. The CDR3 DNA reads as TGTGCCAGCAGTTTAGCACTGTCAAACATTCAGTACTTC.

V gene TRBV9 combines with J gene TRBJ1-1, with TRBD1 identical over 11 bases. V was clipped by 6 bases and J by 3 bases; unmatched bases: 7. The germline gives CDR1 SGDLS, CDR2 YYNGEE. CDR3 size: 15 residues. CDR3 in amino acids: CASTRTGGEDTEAFF. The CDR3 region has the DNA TGTGCCAGCACCCGGACAGGGGGCGAGGACACTGAAGCTTTCTTT.

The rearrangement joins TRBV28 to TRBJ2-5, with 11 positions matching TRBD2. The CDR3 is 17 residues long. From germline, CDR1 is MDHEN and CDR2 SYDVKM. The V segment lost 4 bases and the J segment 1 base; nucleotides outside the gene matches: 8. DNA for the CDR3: TGTGCCAGCAGTTCACACCAGGGACTAGCGGTCCAAGAGACCCAGTACTTC. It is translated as CASSSHQGLAVQETQYF.

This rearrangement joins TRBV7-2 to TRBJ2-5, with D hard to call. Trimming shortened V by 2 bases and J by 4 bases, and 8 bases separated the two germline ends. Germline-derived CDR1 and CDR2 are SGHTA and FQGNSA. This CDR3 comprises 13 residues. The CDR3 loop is CASSLMIGETQYF. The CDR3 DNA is TGTGCCAGCAGCTTAATGATCGGAGAGACCCAGTACTTC.

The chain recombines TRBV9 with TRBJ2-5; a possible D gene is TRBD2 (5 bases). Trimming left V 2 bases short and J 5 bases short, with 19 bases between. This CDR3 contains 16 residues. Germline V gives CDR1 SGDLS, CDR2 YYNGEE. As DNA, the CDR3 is TGTGCCAGCAGCGTTGAACCGTCGGGGTTTTCGGAGACCCAGTACTTC. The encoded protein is CASSVEPSGFSETQYF.

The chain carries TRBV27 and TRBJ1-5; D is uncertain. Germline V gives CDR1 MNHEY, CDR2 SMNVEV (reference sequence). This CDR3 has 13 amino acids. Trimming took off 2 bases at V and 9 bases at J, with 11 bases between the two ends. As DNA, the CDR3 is TGTGCCAGCAGTTTAGGCCCCTCGTTGCCCCAGCATTTT. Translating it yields CASSLGPSLPQHF.

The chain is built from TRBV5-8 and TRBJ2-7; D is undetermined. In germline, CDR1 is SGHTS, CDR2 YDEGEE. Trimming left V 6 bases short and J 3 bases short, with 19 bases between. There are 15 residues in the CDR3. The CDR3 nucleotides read TGTGCCAGCACCATTGAAGATGACATGATCTACGAGCAGTACTTC. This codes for CASTIEDDMIYEQYF.

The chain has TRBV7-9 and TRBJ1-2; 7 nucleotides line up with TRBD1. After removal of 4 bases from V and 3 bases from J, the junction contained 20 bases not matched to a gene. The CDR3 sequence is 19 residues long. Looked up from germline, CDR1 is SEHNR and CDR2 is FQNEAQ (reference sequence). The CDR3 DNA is TGTGCCAGCAGCTCCTCCCGTACTTCGGGGACAGCGGGGGACTATGGCTACACCTTC. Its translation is CASSSSRTSGTAGDYGYTF. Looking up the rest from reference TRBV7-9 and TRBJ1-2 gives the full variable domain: DTGVSQNPRHKITKRGQNVTFRCDPISEHNRLYWYRQTLGQGPEFLTYFQNEAQLEKSRLLSDRFSAERPKGSFSTLEIQRTEQGDSAMYLCASSSSRTSGTAGDYGYTFGSGTRLTVV.

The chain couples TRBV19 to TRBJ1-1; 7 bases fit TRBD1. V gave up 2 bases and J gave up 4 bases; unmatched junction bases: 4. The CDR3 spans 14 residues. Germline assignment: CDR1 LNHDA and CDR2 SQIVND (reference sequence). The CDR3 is CASSIPSGGTEAFF. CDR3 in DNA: TGTGCCAGTAGTATACCCTCAGGGGGCACTGAAGCTTTCTTT.

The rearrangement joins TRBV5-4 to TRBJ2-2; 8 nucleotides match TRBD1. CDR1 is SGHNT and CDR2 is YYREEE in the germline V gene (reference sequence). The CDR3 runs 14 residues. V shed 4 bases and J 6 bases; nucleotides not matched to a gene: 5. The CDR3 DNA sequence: TGTGCCAGCAGCGCACAGGGGGTCGCCGGGGAGCTGTTTTTT. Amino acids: CASSAQGVAGELFF.

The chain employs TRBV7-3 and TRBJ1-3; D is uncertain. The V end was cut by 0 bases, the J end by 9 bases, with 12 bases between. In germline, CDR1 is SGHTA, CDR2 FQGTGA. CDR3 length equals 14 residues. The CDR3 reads CASSLTGGPGTIYF. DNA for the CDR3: TGTGCCAGCAGCTTAACGGGAGGGCCGGGCACCATATATTTT.

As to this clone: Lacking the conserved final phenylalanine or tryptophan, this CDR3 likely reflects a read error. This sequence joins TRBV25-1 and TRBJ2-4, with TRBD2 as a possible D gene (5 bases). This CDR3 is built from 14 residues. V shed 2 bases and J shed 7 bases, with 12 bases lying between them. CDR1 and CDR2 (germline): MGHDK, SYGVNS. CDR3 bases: TGTGCCAGCAGTGAAGAACGCACGGGGAACATTCAGTACCTC. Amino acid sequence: CASSEERTGNIQYL.